These 23 T cell receptor beta chains came from one sample sequenced in a study of T cells in localized non-small cell lung cancer. Clones were sequenced by immunoSEQ multiplex PCR, and TCRdb holds only the in-frame ones, with some missing. This sample yields tens of thousands of clones, of which under 85% are seen a single time; 15% to 20% belongs to the top ten. Sequenced material: peripheral blood, taken before any cancer treatment. Receptors originate from a female donor over 55 with stage II squamous cell lung carcinoma.

As DNA, the CDR3 is TGTGCCAGCAGCTTATTCTGGGGATCTAGCACAGATACGCAGTATTTT. This encodes CASSLFWGSSTDTQYF. The rearrangement uses TRBV11-2 and TRBJ2-3; the D is unclear. V was trimmed by 2 bases and J by 0 bases, leaving 12 bases between them. The CDR3 runs 16 residues. Germline values: CDR1 SGHAT, CDR2 FQNNGV. The whole variable domain, filled in from reference TRBV11-2 and TRBJ2-3, reads EAGVAQSPRYKIIEKRQSVAFWCNPISGHATLYWYQQILGQGPKLLIQFQNNGVVDDSQLPKDRFSAERLKGVDSTLKIQPAKLEDSAVYLCASSLFWGSSTDTQYFGPGTRLTVL.

V and J are TRBV6-6 and TRBJ2-7, with D unresolved. Germline CDR1 and CDR2: MNHNY and SVGAGI (reference sequence). The CDR3 contains 16 residues. The germline V and J ends were trimmed by 4 bases and 1 base, with 17 bases remaining between them. The CDR3 is CASSSDRAGESYEQYF. The CDR3 DNA follows: TGTGCCAGCAGTTCGGATCGGGCAGGAGAATCCTACGAGCAGTACTTC.

The rearrangement joins TRBV19 to TRBJ1-1; TRBD1 might be the D (5 bases). Trimming pared 3 bases from V and 7 bases from J, leaving 15 bases between. The germline V gene encodes CDR1 LNHDA and CDR2 SQIVND (reference sequence). The CDR3 has 14 amino acids. The DNA for the CDR3 is TGTGCCAGTAGTATCTCGGGGGGGACGTATGAAGCTTTCTTT. Its protein product is CASSISGGTYEAFF.

This clone has only one observation. The chain uses TRBV6-4 and TRBJ1-2; TRBD1 is a possible D gene (5 bases). Between the trimmed V and J ends, which lost 5 bases and 8 bases, there was a span of 15 bases. CDR1 and CDR2 from the germline V gene are MRHNA and SNTAGT. This CDR3 is built from 13 residues. CDR3 residues: CASSRDGLIGYTF. CDR3 in DNA: TGTGCCAGCAGTCGGGACGGCCTTATAGGCTACACCTTC.

This clone was recorded only once. The chain has TRBV18 and TRBJ1-4, with D maybe TRBD1 (5 bases). The CDR3 is 14 residues long. Trimming cost V 3 bases and J 0 bases, with 5 bases left between them. Germline V gives CDR1 KGHSH, CDR2 LQKENI. The CDR3 bases are TGTGCCAGCTCACCGGGACCAACTAATGAAAAACTGTTTTTT. Its protein product is CASSPGPTNEKLFF.

The J gene is TRBJ1-5, the V gene TRBV27, with D possibly TRBD1 on 6 matching bases. CDR1 is MNHEY, CDR2 SMNVEV, per germline (reference sequence). This CDR3 has 13 amino acids. V lost 5 bases, J lost 8 bases, and 13 bases lay in between. The CDR3: CASSLWGGKPQHF. The CDR3 bases are TGTGCCAGCAGTCTCTGGGGGGGCAAGCCCCAGCATTTT.

The V and J genes are TRBV7-6 and TRBJ2-2; 14 positions match TRBD2. V shed 5 bases and J 3 bases; nucleotides not matched to a gene: 8. The CDR3 spans 18 residues. From germline, CDR1 is SGHVS and CDR2 FNYEAQ. CDR3 loop: CASSQRLAGGPDTGELFF. The DNA for the CDR3 is TGTGCCAGCAGCCAGCGACTAGCGGGGGGGCCGGACACCGGGGAGCTGTTTTTT.

The chain employs TRBV7-2 and TRBJ2-7; no definite D call. Per the germline V gene, CDR1 is SGHTA and CDR2 is FQGNSA. V gave up 3 bases and J gave up 2 bases, with 2 bases separating them. CDR3 length: 11 residues. CDR3 in amino acids: CASSLTYEQYF. Written as DNA, the CDR3 is TGTGCCAGCAGCTTGACCTACGAGCAGTACTTC.

This chain joins TRBV19 and TRBJ1-6; 7 nucleotides align to TRBD1. CDR3 length: 14 amino acids. Germline-derived CDR1 and CDR2 are LNHDA and SQIVND (reference sequence). V lost 5 bases, J lost 5 bases, and 3 bases stayed unmatched. This chain's CDR3 is CASSPGQNNSPLHF. The CDR3 DNA follows: TGTGCCAGTAGTCCGGGACAGAATAATTCACCCCTCCACTTT.

This clone showed up just once. The chain employs TRBV28 and TRBJ2-7, with D possibly being TRBD2 (5 bases). Trimming removed 7 bases at V and 7 bases at J, with 20 bases between. The CDR3 totals 14 residues. Per germline, CDR1 MDHEN and CDR2 SYDVKM. CDR3: CASNAERASGEQYF. The CDR3 DNA sequence: TGTGCCAGCAATGCGGAGAGGGCCTCGGGTGAGCAGTACTTC.

The CDR3 DNA reads as TGTGCCAGCAGCCACCTGACTAGCGGCGAGCAGTACTTC. Translation: CASSHLTSGEQYF. This rearrangement joins TRBV7-2 to TRBJ2-7, with 9 bases fitting TRBD2. Germline assignment: CDR1 SGHTA and CDR2 FQGNSA. J was trimmed by 6 bases and V by 5 bases; bases with no gene match: 5. This CDR3 contains 13 residues. Using reference TRBV7-2 and TRBJ2-7 for the parts outside the CDR3, the full variable domain is GAGVSQSPSNKVTEKGKDVELRCDPISGHTALYWYRQSLGQGLEFLIYFQGNSAPDKSGLPSDRFSAERTGGSVSTLTIQRTQQEDSAVYLCASSHLTSGEQYFGPGTRLTVT.

The rearrangement uses TRBV27 and TRBJ1-4; 9 bases line up with TRBD1. With 3 bases clipped from V and 8 bases from J, the junction kept 13 bases outside the gene matches. The CDR3 is 17 residues long. CDR1 and CDR2 (germline): MNHEY, SMNVEV (reference sequence). This CDR3 is CASSFQTLTGGYEKLFF. The CDR3 DNA sequence: TGTGCCAGCAGTTTCCAAACCTTGACAGGGGGTTACGAAAAACTGTTTTTT.

V gene TRBV7-2 combines with J gene TRBJ1-1, with 10 bases that match TRBD1. CDR1 and CDR2 (germline): SGHTA, FQGNSA. With V trimmed by 3 bases and J by 1 base, 11 bases remained unmatched. The CDR3 covers 18 residues. The CDR3 sequence is CASSFPLDRGPKNTEAFF. Here the CDR3 DNA reads TGTGCCAGCAGCTTCCCTTTAGACAGGGGGCCAAAGAACACTGAAGCTTTCTTT.

The chain links TRBV27 to TRBJ2-5, with 8 bases identical to TRBD2. In germline, CDR1 is MNHEY, CDR2 SMNVEV (reference sequence). This CDR3 contains 15 residues. Unmatched junction bases numbered 10, after V lost 5 bases and J lost 5 bases. CDR3 DNA sequence: TGTGCCAGCAGTCCCCGGTTAGCGGGGAAGGAGACCCAGTACTTC. Residues: CASSPRLAGKETQYF.

The gene calls are TRBV19 and TRBJ1-5; D is perhaps TRBD1 (5 bases). V was trimmed by 1 base and J by 7 bases, leaving 11 bases between them. The CDR3 spans 14 residues. Germline V lookup: CDR1 LNHDA, CDR2 SQIVND (reference sequence). Here the CDR3 reads CASSIVGWGQPQHF. In DNA, the CDR3 is TGTGCCAGTAGTATAGTCGGGTGGGGCCAGCCCCAGCATTTT.

The DNA for the CDR3 is TGCAGCGCCGGCGACAGGGGGCCCTACGAGCAGTACTTC. It encodes CSAGDRGPYEQYF. The chain uses TRBV29-1 and TRBJ2-7, with 10 bases matching TRBD1. The V gene end was trimmed by 7 bases and the J gene end by 2 bases; junction bases not matched to a gene: 5. The length of the CDR3 is 13 residues. Germline assignment: CDR1 SQVTM and CDR2 ANQGSEA.

The chain has TRBV29-1 and TRBJ1-1; D remains unclear. This CDR3 is built from 14 residues. Trimming removed 6 bases at V and 4 bases at J, with 18 bases between. Germline V gives CDR1 SQVTM, CDR2 ANQGSEA. The CDR3, as DNA: TGCAGCGTCCACTCACAAAATTTGGGCACTGAAGCTTTCTTT. Protein sequence: CSVHSQNLGTEAFF. The variable domain in full, completed from reference TRBV29-1 and TRBJ1-1, reads SAVISQKPSRDICQRGTSLTIQCQVDSQVTMMFWYRQQPGQSLTLIATANQGSEATYESGFVIDKFPISRPNLTFSTLTVSNMSPEDSSIYLCSVHSQNLGTEAFFGQGTRLTVV.

The rearrangement uses TRBV19 and TRBJ1-5; 7 bases are a match to TRBD1. This CDR3 has 15 amino acids. The V gene's germline CDR1 is LNHDA and CDR2 SQIVND (reference sequence). Trimming removed 3 bases from V and 4 bases from J; junction bases left unmatched: 6. CDR3 residues: CASSINRDRNQPQHF. The DNA of the CDR3 is TGTGCCAGTAGTATCAACCGGGACAGAAATCAGCCCCAGCATTTT. The variable domain in full, completed from reference TRBV19 and TRBJ1-5, reads DGGITQSPKYLFRKEGQNVTLSCEQNLNHDAMYWYRQDPGQGLRLIYYSQIVNDFQKGDIAEGYSVSREKKESFPLTVTSAQKNPTAFYLCASSINRDRNQPQHFGDGTRLSIL.

This sequence joins TRBV7-9 and TRBJ1-5, with 7 bases lining up with TRBD1. Per germline, CDR1 SEHNR and CDR2 FQNEAQ (reference sequence). V lost 5 bases and J lost 0; bases outside the gene matches: 1. This CDR3 region has 14 residues. In DNA, the CDR3 is TGTGCCAGCAGCCAGGGGGGTAGCAATCAGCCCCAGCATTTT. Translation: CASSQGGSNQPQHF.

This clone was seen more than once but under ten times. The CDR3 sequence is CSAAHTEAFF. The DNA of the CDR3 is TGCAGCGCTGCCCACACTGAAGCTTTCTTT. The rearrangement uses TRBV29-1 and TRBJ1-1; D remains unclear. Germline V CDR1 and CDR2: SQVTM, ANQGSEA. This CDR3 region has 10 residues. The V end lost 7 bases, the J end lost 3 bases, and 6 bases lay between the germline ends.

The gene calls are TRBV7-9 and TRBJ1-2; no firm D call. V lost 0 bases to trimming and J lost 7 bases, with 6 bases between them. CDR3 length equals 12 residues. Germline V gives CDR1 SEHNR, CDR2 FQNEAQ (reference sequence). CDR3 residues: CASSLAGSGYTF. The CDR3, as DNA: TGTGCCAGCAGCTTAGCGGGATCTGGCTACACCTTC.

The V and J genes are TRBV6-1 and TRBJ1-2; possibly TRBD1 for D (6 bases). Germline CDR1 and CDR2: MNHNS and SASEGT. This CDR3 comprises 13 residues. The germline V and J ends were trimmed by 8 bases and 2 bases, with 12 bases remaining between them. CDR3 in DNA: TGTGCCAGCCTCAGGGGACTAAACTATGGCTACACCTTC. Translation: CASLRGLNYGYTF.

The gene calls are TRBV10-1 and TRBJ1-3; D unresolved. The CDR3 is 14 amino acids. V was shortened by 0 bases and J by 0 bases, with 3 bases between the two germline ends. Germline assignment: CDR1 WNHNN and CDR2 SYGVQD (reference sequence). The CDR3 is CASSESISGNTIYF. The CDR3 DNA sequence: TGCGCCAGCAGTGAGTCGATCTCTGGAAACACCATATATTTT.